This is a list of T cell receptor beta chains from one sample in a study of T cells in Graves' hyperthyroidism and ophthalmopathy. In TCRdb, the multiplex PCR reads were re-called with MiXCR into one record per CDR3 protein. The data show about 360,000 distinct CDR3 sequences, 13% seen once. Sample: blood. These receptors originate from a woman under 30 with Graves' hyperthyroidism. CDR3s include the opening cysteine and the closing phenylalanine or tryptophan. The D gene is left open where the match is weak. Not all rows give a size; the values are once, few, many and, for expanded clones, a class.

CDR3nt: TGTGCCAGCAGCCCCCGGGGAGGGGGCAGGGACTACACCTTC
CDR3aa: CASSPRGGGRDYTF
abundance: many
d_gene: TRBD1
v_gene: TRBV12-3/TRBV12-4
j_gene: TRBJ1-2

CDR3nt: TGTGCCAGCAGTGGGGACAGGGGAAGAATCTATGGCTACACCTTC
CDR3aa: CASSGDRGRIYGYTF
abundance: many
d_gene: TRBD1
v_gene: TRBV12-3/TRBV12-4
j_gene: TRBJ1-2

CDR3nt: TGTGCCAGCAGCTTCCTCCGGACAGGGGGCTTGAGCAATCAGCCCCAGCATTTT
CDR3aa: CASSFLRTGGLSNQPQHF
abundance: few
d_gene: TRBD1
v_gene: TRBV28
j_gene: TRBJ1-5

CDR3nt: TGTGCCAGCAGTTTACGGACTAGCGGGAGGGTCCTCGAGAGAGATACGCAGTATTTT
CDR3aa: CASSLRTSGRVLERDTQYF
abundance: many
d_gene: TRBD2
v_gene: TRBV28
j_gene: TRBJ2-3

CDR3nt: TGTGCCAGCAGCGTGACTAGCAATCAATACAATGAGCAGTTCTTC
CDR3aa: CASSVTSNQYNEQFF
abundance: many
d_gene: TRBD2
v_gene: TRBV9
j_gene: TRBJ2-1

CDR3nt: TGTGCCAGCAGCCAGGGGGCCGGACAGCCCCAGCATTTT
CDR3aa: CASSQGAGQPQHF
abundance: many
d_gene: TRBD1
v_gene: TRBV13
j_gene: TRBJ1-5

CDR3nt: TGTGCCACTCCCGGGACAGGGCGTGGTAGCAATCAGCCCCAGCATTTT
CDR3aa: CATPGTGRGSNQPQHF
abundance: few
d_gene: TRBD1
v_gene: TRBV7-6
j_gene: TRBJ1-5

CDR3nt: TGCAGTGCTAGACCATTGGGACTAGCGGGAATTAACAATGAGCAGTTCTTC
CDR3aa: CSARPLGLAGINNEQFF
abundance: many
d_gene: TRBD2
v_gene: TRBV20-1
j_gene: TRBJ2-1

CDR3nt: TGTGCCATCAGTGAGGGCCTAGACACCGGGGAGCTGTTTTTT
CDR3aa: CAISEGLDTGELFF
abundance: many
d_gene: .
v_gene: TRBV10-3
j_gene: TRBJ2-2

CDR3nt: TGCGCCAGCAGAAACGACAGGGGTGGAGAGACCCAGTACTTC
CDR3aa: CASRNDRGGETQYF
abundance: many
d_gene: TRBD1
v_gene: TRBV5-1
j_gene: TRBJ2-5

CDR3nt: TGTGCCAGCAGCTTAGACGGGACTTACTACTCTGGGGCCAACGTCCTGACTTTC
CDR3aa: CASSLDGTYYSGANVLTF
abundance: .
d_gene: .
v_gene: TRBV7-3
j_gene: TRBJ2-6

CDR3nt: TGTGCCAGTACAACCCCGGGACAGTGGATACAAAACTATGGCTACACCTTC
CDR3aa: CASTTPGQWIQNYGYTF
abundance: .
d_gene: TRBD1
v_gene: TRBV19
j_gene: TRBJ1-2

CDR3nt: TGTGCCAGTAGTCCAGAAGTAAGTAACACTGAAGCTTTCTTT
CDR3aa: CASSPEVSNTEAFF
abundance: .
d_gene: .
v_gene: TRBV19
j_gene: TRBJ1-1

CDR3nt: TGTGCCAGCAGTCTACCGCCCGATGCCGGGGAGCTGTTTTTT
CDR3aa: CASSLPPDAGELFF
abundance: few
d_gene: .
v_gene: TRBV28
j_gene: TRBJ2-2

CDR3nt: TGTGCCAGTAGAAGACTGCCAGGGGGAGGCTATGGCTACACCTTC
CDR3aa: CASRRLPGGGYGYTF
abundance: many
d_gene: TRBD1
v_gene: TRBV19
j_gene: TRBJ1-2

CDR3nt: TGTGCCAGCAGTTTAGCACTAGCGGGAGCTGGGGAGCAGTTCTTC
CDR3aa: CASSLALAGAGEQFF
abundance: many
d_gene: TRBD2
v_gene: TRBV12-3/TRBV12-4
j_gene: TRBJ2-1

CDR3nt: TGTGCCAGCAGCTTACAGGACTTCTACGGGGAGCTGTTTTTT
CDR3aa: CASSLQDFYGELFF
abundance: many
d_gene: .
v_gene: TRBV11-2
j_gene: TRBJ2-2

CDR3nt: TGCAGTGCTAGAGCCGCACGCCGGGACCCTGGGAACATTCAGTACTTC
CDR3aa: CSARAARRDPGNIQYF
abundance: .
d_gene: .
v_gene: TRBV20-1
j_gene: TRBJ2-4

CDR3nt: TGTGCCAGCAGTGATTCGAGCTCTGGAAACACCATATATTTT
CDR3aa: CASSDSSSGNTIYF
abundance: few
d_gene: .
v_gene: TRBV3-1
j_gene: TRBJ1-3

CDR3nt: TGTGCCAGCAGCCAAGGAACCTTAACAGATACGCAGTATTTT
CDR3aa: CASSQGTLTDTQYF
abundance: few
d_gene: .
v_gene: TRBV7-9
j_gene: TRBJ2-3

CDR3nt: TGTGCCATCAGTGGGACAGGGGTGAAGAATGAGCAGTTCTTC
CDR3aa: CAISGTGVKNEQFF
abundance: many
d_gene: TRBD1
v_gene: TRBV10-3
j_gene: TRBJ2-1

CDR3nt: TGTGCCAGCAGCGTAGAGACAGATGGGGAATCACCCCTCCACTTT
CDR3aa: CASSVETDGESPLHF
abundance: many
d_gene: .
v_gene: TRBV9
j_gene: TRBJ1-6

CDR3nt: TGTGCCACCTCGGGCCTTAAGACCCAGTACTTC
CDR3aa: CATSGLKTQYF
abundance: .
d_gene: .
v_gene: TRBV6-1
j_gene: TRBJ2-5

CDR3nt: TGTGCCATCGACCCGGGTGGCACCGGGGAGCTGTTTTTT
CDR3aa: CAIDPGGTGELFF
abundance: .
d_gene: .
v_gene: TRBV2
j_gene: TRBJ2-2

CDR3nt: TGTGCCAGCAGTTCACCATCCGGGACAGGAGCCCCGGAGTACTTC
CDR3aa: CASSSPSGTGAPEYF
abundance: many
d_gene: TRBD1
v_gene: TRBV27
j_gene: TRBJ2-5

CDR3nt: TGTGCCAGCAGCGCCGGTAGAGCCGGTGAGCAGTTCTTC
CDR3aa: CASSAGRAGEQFF
abundance: many
d_gene: .
v_gene: TRBV7-9
j_gene: TRBJ2-1

CDR3nt: TGTGCCAGCAGTCCGCAGAGAAACACCGGGGAGCTGTTTTTT
CDR3aa: CASSPQRNTGELFF
abundance: many
d_gene: .
v_gene: TRBV3-1
j_gene: TRBJ2-2

CDR3nt: TGTGCCAGCAGTCCGAAGAGTACTGAAGCTTTCTTT
CDR3aa: CASSPKSTEAFF
abundance: many
d_gene: .
v_gene: TRBV12-3/TRBV12-4
j_gene: TRBJ1-1

CDR3nt: TGTGCCAGCAGCTTATTGACTAGTCAGTTACACAATGAGCAGTTCTTC
CDR3aa: CASSLLTSQLHNEQFF
abundance: few
d_gene: .
v_gene: TRBV7-9
j_gene: TRBJ2-1

CDR3nt: TGTGCCAGCACCCCGGCAGCCCAGATAGCGGGAGTAGTCGAGCAGTACTTC
CDR3aa: CASTPAAQIAGVVEQYF
abundance: many
d_gene: TRBD2
v_gene: TRBV28
j_gene: TRBJ2-7

CDR3nt: TGTGCCAGCAACAGCAGGACTTTTGGCAAAAACATTCAGTACTTC
CDR3aa: CASNSRTFGKNIQYF
abundance: many
d_gene: .
v_gene: TRBV28
j_gene: TRBJ2-4

CDR3nt: TGTGCCAGCAGTTCTGGACAGAGACACACTGAAGCTTTCTTT
CDR3aa: CASSSGQRHTEAFF
abundance: many
d_gene: .
v_gene: TRBV11-3
j_gene: TRBJ1-1

CDR3nt: TGTGCCATCAGTGAGTCGTCTTGGGGCTACACCTTC
CDR3aa: CAISESSWGYTF
abundance: many
d_gene: .
v_gene: TRBV10-3
j_gene: TRBJ1-2

CDR3nt: TGTGCCAGCAGTTTGGGGACCGGGTCACCCCTCCACTTT
CDR3aa: CASSLGTGSPLHF
abundance: .
d_gene: .
v_gene: TRBV27
j_gene: TRBJ1-6

CDR3nt: TGTGCCAGCAGCTCTGGGACTAGCGGGAGCTACAATGAGCAGTTCTTC
CDR3aa: CASSSGTSGSYNEQFF
abundance: many
d_gene: TRBD2
v_gene: TRBV7-8
j_gene: TRBJ2-1

CDR3nt: TGTGCCAGCAGTTTATCCGCGCCGATGCCCCTTCTCCTAGGCTACGAGCAGTACTTC
CDR3aa: CASSLSAPMPLLLGYEQYF
abundance: many
d_gene: .
v_gene: TRBV28
j_gene: TRBJ2-7

CDR3nt: TGTGCCAGCAAGGAGGGGTCGGGCAATCAGCCCCAGCATTTT
CDR3aa: CASKEGSGNQPQHF
abundance: many
d_gene: .
v_gene: TRBV27
j_gene: TRBJ1-5

CDR3nt: TGCAGTGCTAGAGATTGGACAGGAAACAATCAGCCCCAGCATTTT
CDR3aa: CSARDWTGNNQPQHF
abundance: many
d_gene: TRBD1
v_gene: TRBV20-1
j_gene: TRBJ1-5

CDR3nt: TGTGCCAGCAGAGGGACAGGGAGGAGCGGGAGGTTCCGGACCGACAATGAGCAGTTCTTC
CDR3aa: CASRGTGRSGRFRTDNEQFF
abundance: many
d_gene: .
v_gene: TRBV28
j_gene: TRBJ2-1

CDR3nt: TGTGCCAGCAGCCCCCGCAAGTATACAGATACGCAGTATTTT
CDR3aa: CASSPRKYTDTQYF
abundance: many
d_gene: .
v_gene: TRBV7-9
j_gene: TRBJ2-3

CDR3nt: TGTGCCAGCAGCCGATTTTCAGGGGGCAACTATGGCTACACCTTC
CDR3aa: CASSRFSGGNYGYTF
abundance: many
d_gene: TRBD1
v_gene: TRBV14
j_gene: TRBJ1-2

CDR3nt: TGTGCCAGCAGTAATCAAATGGGGAACGAGCAGTACTTC
CDR3aa: CASSNQMGNEQYF
abundance: few
d_gene: .
v_gene: TRBV27
j_gene: TRBJ2-7

CDR3nt: TGTGCCAGCAGCGTCTTAGCGGGAGCGAACACCGGGGAGCTGTTTTTT
CDR3aa: CASSVLAGANTGELFF
abundance: few
d_gene: TRBD2
v_gene: TRBV9
j_gene: TRBJ2-2

CDR3nt: TGTGCCAGCAGCTGGGGGACAGTGGGAGATGAAAAACTGTTTTTT
CDR3aa: CASSWGTVGDEKLFF
abundance: .
d_gene: TRBD1
v_gene: TRBV7-9
j_gene: TRBJ1-4

CDR3nt: TGTGCCAGCAGTTTATGGAGGGGAACAGATAGCAATCAGCCCCAGCATTTT
CDR3aa: CASSLWRGTDSNQPQHF
abundance: .
d_gene: .
v_gene: TRBV28
j_gene: TRBJ1-5

CDR3nt: TGTGCCAGCAGCGTAGGGGGGCTAGCGGGGGACTACGAGCAGTACTTC
CDR3aa: CASSVGGLAGDYEQYF
abundance: many
d_gene: TRBD2
v_gene: TRBV9
j_gene: TRBJ2-7

CDR3nt: TGCAGCGTTGAGGACAGGGGGCAGGCTAGTGAAAAACTGTTTTTT
CDR3aa: CSVEDRGQASEKLFF
abundance: .
d_gene: TRBD1
v_gene: TRBV29-1
j_gene: TRBJ1-4

CDR3nt: TGTGCCAGCAGCTTAGCCGGGACTAGCTCGGTCGATGAGCAGTTCTTC
CDR3aa: CASSLAGTSSVDEQFF
abundance: many
d_gene: TRBD2
v_gene: TRBV7-2
j_gene: TRBJ2-1

CDR3nt: TGTGCCAGCAACACAGGGCTGGGGGATTCACCCCTCCACTTT
CDR3aa: CASNTGLGDSPLHF
abundance: many
d_gene: .
v_gene: TRBV5-4
j_gene: TRBJ1-6

CDR3nt: TGTGCCAGCAGTCGGACTTCGGATTCGGATGAGCAGTTCTTC
CDR3aa: CASSRTSDSDEQFF
abundance: .
d_gene: .
v_gene: TRBV6-1
j_gene: TRBJ2-1

CDR3nt: TGTGCCAGCAGTTACTCAGGGGCCTACAATGAGCAGTTCTTC
CDR3aa: CASSYSGAYNEQFF
abundance: many
d_gene: .
v_gene: TRBV12-3/TRBV12-4
j_gene: TRBJ2-1

CDR3nt: TGTGCCAGCAGCGTAGTAGGTACGGGAACCAATGAGCAGTTCTTC
CDR3aa: CASSVVGTGTNEQFF
abundance: many
d_gene: .
v_gene: TRBV9
j_gene: TRBJ2-1

CDR3nt: TGCAGTGCAAGTCGACGGGACCGCTCCTACGAGCAGTACTTC
CDR3aa: CSASRRDRSYEQYF
abundance: many
d_gene: .
v_gene: TRBV20-1
j_gene: TRBJ2-7

CDR3nt: TGTGCCAGCAGTTCCAGGGGCGTCGGCGAGCAGTACTTC
CDR3aa: CASSSRGVGEQYF
abundance: .
d_gene: .
v_gene: TRBV6-1
j_gene: TRBJ2-7

CDR3nt: TGTGCCAGCACAGGGACAGGGGGCGCAGAGGGCTACACCTTC
CDR3aa: CASTGTGGAEGYTF
abundance: .
d_gene: TRBD1
v_gene: TRBV12-3/TRBV12-4
j_gene: TRBJ1-2

CDR3nt: TGTGCCAGCAGAGACAGGGGGCCCTATGGCTACACCTTC
CDR3aa: CASRDRGPYGYTF
abundance: many
d_gene: TRBD1
v_gene: TRBV2
j_gene: TRBJ1-2

CDR3nt: TGCGCCAGCAGCTTGGGTGTGGTGTTCGGTGAAAAACTGTTTTTT
CDR3aa: CASSLGVVFGEKLFF
abundance: .
d_gene: .
v_gene: TRBV5-1
j_gene: TRBJ1-4

CDR3nt: TGTGCCTGGAGTGTATCTAAAGTCGGCCGATCTTTCTATGGCTACACCTTC
CDR3aa: CAWSVSKVGRSFYGYTF
abundance: few
d_gene: .
v_gene: TRBV30
j_gene: TRBJ1-2